These 2 T cell receptor beta chains share one sample of origin, sequenced in a study of T cell changes during pregnancy in multiple sclerosis. Libraries were prepared by immunoSEQ multiplex PCR; TCRdb keeps only in-frame clonotypes and omits some of them. The sample records about 68,000 clones, around 92% being singletons. Sequences were derived from peripheral blood, sampled in the second trimester of pregnancy. These receptor sequences come from a female donor in good health, enrolled as a control in a pregnancy study.

CDR3: CASSQGREYGYTF. CDR3 nucleotide sequence: TGTGCCAGCAGTCAAGGACGGGAGTATGGCTACACCTTC. The V gene is TRBV28, the J gene TRBJ1-2; D gene unclear. CDR1 MDHEN and CDR2 SYDVKM come from the germline V gene. This CDR3 spans 13 amino acids. Trimming shortened V by 5 bases and J by 5 bases, and 12 bases separated the two germline ends.

CDR3 sequence reads: CASSLGAYEQYF. CDR3 sequence (DNA): TGTGCCAGCAGCTTGGGAGCCTACGAGCAGTACTTC. This chain uses TRBV5-6 with TRBJ2-7, with D hard to call. V lost 0 bases and J lost 2, with 3 bases in between. The CDR3 totals 12 residues. Germline CDR1 is SGHDT and CDR2 is YYEEEE.